The present TCR beta chain was sequenced within a study of vaccination and CD4 T cells after COVID-19. Germline CDR1 reads DFQATT; CDR2 reads SNEGSKA (reference sequence). The CDR3 length is 16 residues. As for treatment: roughly nine-day PBMC culture with coronavirus spike peptide pools or control peptides (ViraFEST assay). With the Oncomine TCR Beta short-read assay, DNA from cultured CD4+ T cells was sequenced. One entry per CDR3 protein, called by TCRdb with MiXCR from the PCR reads. The table shows 3,500 to 4,500 distinct CDR3 sequences, with 20% to 25% occurring only once. The sample holds one count of this clonotype. Its antigen is still unknown. Germline is not matched at one junction end, which may reflect a read error.

The sequence derives from a human donor who had recovered from COVID-19. The chain is built from TRBV20-1 and TRBJ2-1; 11 bases line up with TRBD2. Sequencing input: CD4+ T cells from blood, cultured in vitro. This CDR3 reads CSTRGLAGGTYNEQFF. CDR3 in DNA: TGCAGTACTAGGGGTCTAGCGGGGGGCACTTACAATGAGCAGTTCTTC.